Shown below are 9 T cell receptor beta chains from a single sample sequenced in a study of patients and donors after allogeneic stem cell transplantation. Via MiXCR, TCRdb re-called the RT-PCR reads, giving one row per CDR3 protein. The data show 400,000 to 500,000 distinct CDR3 sequences, approximately 16% seen once. The specimen sequenced was blood, either unsorted or a sorted T cell fraction (not recorded which). Receptors were obtained from a human donor who was either an allogeneic HSCT recipient or a stem cell or donor lymphocyte infusion donor (not recorded which). It is not recorded whose cells these are; they may come from a transplant donor.

The V gene is TRBV6-2 or TRBV6-3, the J gene TRBJ2-7, with D possibly TRBD1 on 5 matching bases. CDR1 is MNHEY, CDR2 SVGEGT, per germline. The CDR3 is 15 amino acids. The V end lost 8 bases, the J end lost 5 bases, and 22 bases lay between the germline ends. CDR3 residues: CASGAYRQGSDEQYF. Here the CDR3 DNA reads TGTGCCAGCGGGGCCTATAGGCAGGGAAGCGACGAGCAGTACTTC.

This clonotype came up a few times. The rearrangement links TRBV7-8 to TRBJ2-2; D uncertain. With 5 bases removed from V and 0 bases from J, the gap between germline ends came to 13 bases. The length of the CDR3 is 16 residues. The germline V gene has CDR1 SGHVS and CDR2 FQNEAQ. CDR3 nucleotide sequence: TGTGCCAGCAGCCCACAAACTCCTTCGAACACCGGGGAGCTGTTTTTT. Translation: CASSPQTPSNTGELFF.

The gene calls are TRBV5-5 and TRBJ1-1; no reliable D call. The length of the CDR3 is 11 residues. From germline, CDR1 is SGHKS and CDR2 YYEKEE (reference sequence). The V gene lost 4 bases and the J gene lost 10 bases, with 11 bases spanning the gap. The CDR3 loop is CASSRREPAFF. The CDR3, as DNA: TGTGCCAGCAGCCGGAGGGAGCCAGCTTTCTTT.

This clonotype was counted between two and nine times. This rearrangement joins TRBV12-3 or TRBV12-4 to TRBJ2-7; the D gene could be TRBD1 or TRBD2 (8 bases each). Trimming pared 6 bases from V and 3 bases from J, leaving 30 bases between. The CDR3 totals 19 residues. The CDR3 reads CASSPGGRGSGTRGYEQYF. The DNA for the CDR3 is TGTGCCAGCAGCCCAGGGGGCAGGGGAAGTGGGACTAGAGGCTACGAGCAGTACTTC.

This clonotype was picked up many times. The chain is built from TRBV12-3 or TRBV12-4 and TRBJ2-5, with D perhaps given as TRBD1 or TRBD2 (6 bases each). The CDR3 is 14 residues long. V gave up 6 bases and J gave up 5 bases, with 16 bases separating them. In DNA, the CDR3 is TGTGCCAGCAGCACGGAGGAGGGGGTGGAGACCCAGTACTTC. Translating it yields CASSTEEGVETQYF.

This clonotype was observed a few times. The DNA of the CDR3 is TGTGCCAGCAGTGTTGTCGAGGTGAACACTGAAGCTTTCTTT. It codes for CASSVVEVNTEAFF. The chain combines TRBV2 with TRBJ1-1; D is unclear. Trimming took 4 bases from V and 0 from J, leaving 9 bases between them. This CDR3 is built from 14 residues. The V gene's germline CDR1 is SNHLY and CDR2 FYNNEI.

The chain carries TRBV19 and TRBJ1-4, with 7 bases identical to TRBD1. Germline values: CDR1 LNHDA, CDR2 SQIVND (reference sequence). The CDR3 totals 16 residues. Trimming removed 3 bases from V and 2 bases from J; junction bases left unmatched: 6. The CDR3 reads CASSMATGVTNEKLFF. As DNA, the CDR3 is TGTGCCAGTAGTATGGCCACAGGGGTCACTAATGAAAAACTGTTTTTT.

This clonotype occurred a few times. The rearrangement uses TRBV2 and TRBJ2-7; D may match TRBD1 or TRBD2 (5 bases each). The CDR3 is 14 residues long. V was shortened by 1 base and J by 5 bases, with 12 bases between the two germline ends. Per the germline V gene, CDR1 is SNHLY and CDR2 is FYNNEI. CDR3 sequence reads: CASSEVEGTHEQYF. The CDR3 region has the DNA TGTGCCAGCAGTGAAGTAGAAGGGACCCACGAGCAGTACTTC.

This clonotype was counted many times. The chain joins TRBV5-1 to TRBJ2-5, with 13 bases lining up with TRBD2. CDR3 length equals 16 residues. With 4 bases clipped from V and 0 bases from J, the junction kept 3 bases outside the gene matches. Germline CDR1 and CDR2: SGHRS and YFSETQ. In DNA form, the CDR3 reads TGCGCCAGCAGCCCGGGACTAGCGGGGTACCAAGAGACCCAGTACTTC. This sequence encodes CASSPGLAGYQETQYF.